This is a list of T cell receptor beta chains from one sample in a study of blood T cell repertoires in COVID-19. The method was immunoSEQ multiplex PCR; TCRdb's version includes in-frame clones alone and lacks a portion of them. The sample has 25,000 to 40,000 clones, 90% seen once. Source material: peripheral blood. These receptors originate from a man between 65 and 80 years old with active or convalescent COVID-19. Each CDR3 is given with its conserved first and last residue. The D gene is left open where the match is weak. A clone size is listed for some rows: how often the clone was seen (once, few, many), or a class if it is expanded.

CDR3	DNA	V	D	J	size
CASSSGRQGTPSMNTEAFF	TGTGCCAGTAGTTCAGGTAGACAGGGAACACCTTCTATGAACACTGAAGCTTTCTTT	TRBV19	TRBD1	TRBJ1-1	NA
CASSMAGGTPDTQYF	TGTGCCAGTAGTATGGCGGGAGGAACCCCAGATACGCAGTATTTT	TRBV19	TRBD2	TRBJ2-3	NA
CASSWGTVYEQYF	TGTGCCAGCAGTTGGGGGACAGTCTACGAGCAGTACTTC	TRBV28	TRBD1	TRBJ2-7	NA
CASSLTSLIYNEQFF	TGTGCCAGCAGCTTGACTAGCTTGATCTACAATGAGCAGTTCTTC	TRBV7-9	TRBD2	TRBJ2-1	NA
CAIRGSGTGGNTEAFF	TGTGCCATCAGGGGGTCCGGGACAGGGGGCAACACTGAAGCTTTCTTT	TRBV10-3	TRBD1	TRBJ1-1	once
CASMRDRGILNTEAFF	TGTGCCAGCATGAGGGACAGGGGAATTTTGAACACTGAAGCTTTCTTT	TRBV5-6	TRBD1	TRBJ1-1	NA
CASSNDRTSGLFKQFF	TGTGCCAGCAGCAATGATCGGACTAGCGGACTCTTCAAGCAGTTCTTC	TRBV7-8	TRBD2	TRBJ2-1	NA
CASRPQLANYGYTF	TGCGCCAGCAGGCCTCAACTTGCTAACTATGGCTACACCTTC	TRBV5-1	NA	TRBJ1-2	NA
CAWSVNSLSYGYTF	TGTGCCTGGAGTGTAAACAGCCTTTCCTATGGCTACACCTTC	TRBV30	NA	TRBJ1-2	NA
CSGRQGGETQYF	TGCAGCGGTAGACAGGGGGGAGAGACCCAGTACTTC	TRBV29-1	TRBD1	TRBJ2-5	once
CSASYKEAFF	TGCAGTGCTAGCTATAAGGAAGCTTTCTTT	TRBV20-1	NA	TRBJ1-1	NA
CASSPARDYEQYF	TGTGCCAGCTCACCTGCCAGGGACTACGAGCAGTACTTC	TRBV18	NA	TRBJ2-7	NA
CASKVQEGYGYTF	TGTGCCAGCAAGGTACAGGAGGGCTATGGCTACACCTTC	TRBV2	NA	TRBJ1-2	NA
CASSRRGRPGVSNEQFF	TGCGCCAGCAGCCGGCGTGGTCGGCCAGGGGTGTCCAATGAGCAGTTCTTC	TRBV4-1	NA	TRBJ2-1	NA
CASSLQGLVNEKLFF	TGTGCCAGCTCACTCCAGGGTTTGGTGAATGAAAAACTGTTTTTT	TRBV18	NA	TRBJ1-4	NA
CASSPTGNQPQHF	TGTGCCAGCTCACCCACGGGCAATCAGCCCCAGCATTTT	TRBV18	NA	TRBJ1-5	NA
CASSLAPGHFYEQYF	TGCGCCAGCAGCTTGGCGCCGGGACACTTCTACGAGCAGTACTTC	TRBV5-1	NA	TRBJ2-7	NA
CASSPGQGADYGYTF	TGTGCCAGCAGCCCCGGACAGGGGGCGGACTATGGCTACACCTTC	TRBV7-9	TRBD1	TRBJ1-2	NA
CASTLTASLGYTF	TGTGCCAGCACGCTGACAGCCTCCTTGGGCTACACCTTC	TRBV12-3/TRBV12-4	NA	TRBJ1-2	NA
CASSQGQGISYGYTF	TGCGCCAGCAGCCAGGGACAGGGGATTTCCTATGGCTACACCTTC	TRBV5-1	TRBD1	TRBJ1-2	NA